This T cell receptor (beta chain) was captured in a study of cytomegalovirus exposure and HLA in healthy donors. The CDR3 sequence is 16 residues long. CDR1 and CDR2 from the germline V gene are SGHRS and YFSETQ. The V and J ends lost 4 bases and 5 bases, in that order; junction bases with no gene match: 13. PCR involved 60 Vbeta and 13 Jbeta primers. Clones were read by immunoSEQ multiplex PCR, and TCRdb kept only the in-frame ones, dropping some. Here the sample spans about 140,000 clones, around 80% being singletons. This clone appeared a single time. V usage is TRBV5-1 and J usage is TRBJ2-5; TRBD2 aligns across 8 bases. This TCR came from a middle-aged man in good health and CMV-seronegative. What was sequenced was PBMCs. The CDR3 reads CASSHQAAGGRETQYF. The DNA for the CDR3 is TGCGCCAGCAGCCATCAGGCCGCGGGGGGTAGGGAGACCCAGTACTTC.